The clone carrying this T cell receptor (beta chain) was seen at least ten times. MiXCR was run by TCRdb on the 5' RACE reads, yielding one entry per CDR3 protein. The table has 20,000 to 25,000 distinct CDR3 sequences, about 4.6% seen once. The sample comes from a study of early T cells in non-severe SARS-CoV-2 infection. This TCR came from an adult who was a healthcare worker with PCR-confirmed SARS-CoV-2 infection or an uninfected control (not recorded which). The sample taken for sequencing was whole blood.

The CDR3 DNA follows: TGTGCCAGCAGCTCCAACAGCGGGATGGATAATGAGCAGTTCTTC. Protein sequence: CASSSNSGMDNEQFF. V is TRBV7-9 and J is TRBJ2-1; 7 bases line up with TRBD2. Germline V CDR1 and CDR2: SEHNR, FQNEAQ (reference sequence). J gave up 7 bases and V 4 bases, and 10 bases lay outside the gene matches. The CDR3 spans 15 residues.